This is a list of T cell receptor beta chains from one sample in a study of T cell repertoires in cytomegalovirus infection. TCRdb analysed the reads with MiXCR anew, one entry per CDR3 protein. Among approximately 550,000 distinct CDR3 sequences listed, more than 15% were seen once. The sample taken for sequencing was CD8+ T cells from PBMCs. Receptors originate from a human donor in good health (CMV status not recorded). Some clones in this sample may be carry-over from other donors' samples. The CDR3 runs from the conserved cysteine through the conserved F or W. D genes are given only for firm matches. Rows give clone size only sometimes, using once, few, many, or a class for an expanded clone.

>TRBV9|few|-|TRBJ2-6
TGTGCCAGCAGCGTAAGCCCTGGGGCCAACGTCCTGACTTTC
CASSVSPGANVLTF
>TRBV19|many|-|TRBJ2-5
TGTGCCAGTAGTCTACGGGACACGACCGTCCAAGAGACCCAGTACTTC
CASSLRDTTVQETQYF
>TRBV20-1|few|-|TRBJ2-4
TGCAGTGCTAGCGACTTCATAGCCAAAAACATTCAGTACTTC
CSASDFIAKNIQYF
>TRBV4-2|many|TRBD1|TRBJ1-1
TGTGCCAGCAGCCAAGTTGGGACAGGGCGTGGCACTGAAGCTTTCTTT
CASSQVGTGRGTEAFF
>TRBV12-3/TRBV12-4|many|-|TRBJ2-7
TGTGCCAGCAGCCAAGGGGAAACCTACGAGCAGTACTTC
CASSQGETYEQYF
>TRBV20-1|many|TRBD2|TRBJ2-3
TGCAGTGCTAGTGGTCGGCTAGCGGCCTCCCTCTCTAGCACAGATACGCAGTATTTT
CSASGRLAASLSSTDTQYF
>TRBV20-1|few|TRBD1|TRBJ2-7
TGCAGTGCCCCACAGGGGAACGAGCAGTACTTC
CSAPQGNEQYF
>TRBV7-9|many|-|TRBJ2-1
TGTGCCAGCAGCTTAACTCAGGGGGGCCAGATTGAGCAGTTCTTC
CASSLTQGGQIEQFF
>TRBV27|many|TRBD1|TRBJ1-6
TGTGCCAGCAGTGACCGGGACAGGGGTGATTCACCCCTCCACTTT
CASSDRDRGDSPLHF
>TRBV15|-|TRBD2|TRBJ2-5
TGTGCCACCAGCAGAGATCCTGGTAGTCAGGCACTAGCGGGGGGGAGCGGGGAGACCCAGTACTTC
CATSRDPGSQALAGGSGETQYF
>TRBV11-2|many|TRBD1|TRBJ2-4
TGTGCCAGCAGCGAACAGGGGGCGCAGGACATTCAGTACTTC
CASSEQGAQDIQYF
>TRBV5-1|many|-|TRBJ2-2
TGCGCCAGCAGCTCCGGACGTACGAACACCGGGGAGCTGTTTTTT
CASSSGRTNTGELFF